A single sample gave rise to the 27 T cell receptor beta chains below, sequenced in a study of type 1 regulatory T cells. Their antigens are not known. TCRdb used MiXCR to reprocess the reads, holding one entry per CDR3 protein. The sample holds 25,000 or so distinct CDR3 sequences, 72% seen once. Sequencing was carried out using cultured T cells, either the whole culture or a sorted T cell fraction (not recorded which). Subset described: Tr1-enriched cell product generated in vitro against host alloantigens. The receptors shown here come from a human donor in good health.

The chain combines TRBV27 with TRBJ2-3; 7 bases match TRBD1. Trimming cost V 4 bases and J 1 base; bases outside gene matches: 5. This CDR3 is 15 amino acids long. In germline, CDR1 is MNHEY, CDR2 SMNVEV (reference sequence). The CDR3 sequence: CASSSPGTGTDTQYF. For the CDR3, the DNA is TGTGCCAGCAGTTCCCCGGGGACAGGCACAGATACGCAGTATTTT.

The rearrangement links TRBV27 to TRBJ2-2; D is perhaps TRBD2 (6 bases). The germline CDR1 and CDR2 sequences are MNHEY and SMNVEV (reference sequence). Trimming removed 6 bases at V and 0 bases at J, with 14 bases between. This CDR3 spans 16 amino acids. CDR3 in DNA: TGTGCCAGCAGCTCTGGGCGGGGCACGAACACCGGGGAGCTGTTTTTT. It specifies CASSSGRGTNTGELFF.

This CDR3 is CASSFQGQGVYEQYF. The CDR3 DNA reads as TGTGCCAGCAGCTTTCAGGGGCAGGGGGTTTACGAGCAGTACTTC. V is TRBV7-2 and J is TRBJ2-7; 7 nucleotides line up with TRBD1. There are 15 residues in the CDR3. The ends lost 3 bases at V and 4 bases at J; junction bases unmatched: 9. Germline values: CDR1 SGHTA, CDR2 FQGNSA.

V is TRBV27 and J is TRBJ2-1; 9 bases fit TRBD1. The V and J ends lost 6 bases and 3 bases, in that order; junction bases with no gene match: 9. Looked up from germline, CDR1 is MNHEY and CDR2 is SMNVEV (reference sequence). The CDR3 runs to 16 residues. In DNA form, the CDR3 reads TGTGCCAGCAGCCCACAGGGGGCTATCCTCTACAATGAGCAGTTCTTC. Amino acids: CASSPQGAILYNEQFF.

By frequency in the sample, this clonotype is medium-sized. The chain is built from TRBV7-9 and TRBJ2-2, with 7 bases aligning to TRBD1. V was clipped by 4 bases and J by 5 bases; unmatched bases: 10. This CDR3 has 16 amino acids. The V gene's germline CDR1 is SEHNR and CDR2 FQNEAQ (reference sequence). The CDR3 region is CASSYRTGGWTGELFF. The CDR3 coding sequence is TGTGCCAGCAGCTACCGGACAGGTGGTTGGACCGGGGAGCTGTTTTTT.

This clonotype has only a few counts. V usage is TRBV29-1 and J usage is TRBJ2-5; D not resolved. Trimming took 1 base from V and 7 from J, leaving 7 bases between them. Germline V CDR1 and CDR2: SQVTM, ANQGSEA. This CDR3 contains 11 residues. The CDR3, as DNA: TGCAGCGTTGAAGCTGCAGGGACCCAGTACTTC. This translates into CSVEAAGTQYF.

The DNA for the CDR3 is TGTGCCAGCAGTTCGAGCGGGGGGATAGATACGCAGTATTTT. It specifies CASSSSGGIDTQYF. J is TRBJ2-3 and V is TRBV7-9; 9 bases align to TRBD2. V lost 6 bases and J lost 5; bases outside the gene matches: 6. CDR1 and CDR2 from the germline V gene are SEHNR and FQNEAQ (reference sequence). This CDR3 comprises 14 residues.

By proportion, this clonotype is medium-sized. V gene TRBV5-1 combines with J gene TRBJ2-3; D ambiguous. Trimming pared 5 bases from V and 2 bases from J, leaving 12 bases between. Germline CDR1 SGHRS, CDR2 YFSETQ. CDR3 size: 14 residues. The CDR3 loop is CASRTVYSTDTQYF. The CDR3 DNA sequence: TGCGCCAGCAGGACCGTCTATTCCACAGATACGCAGTATTTT.

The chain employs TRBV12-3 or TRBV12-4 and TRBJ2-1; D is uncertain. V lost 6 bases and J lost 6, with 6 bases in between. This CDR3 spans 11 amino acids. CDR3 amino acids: CASSSTNEQFF. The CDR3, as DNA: TGTGCCAGCAGCTCCACCAATGAGCAGTTCTTC.

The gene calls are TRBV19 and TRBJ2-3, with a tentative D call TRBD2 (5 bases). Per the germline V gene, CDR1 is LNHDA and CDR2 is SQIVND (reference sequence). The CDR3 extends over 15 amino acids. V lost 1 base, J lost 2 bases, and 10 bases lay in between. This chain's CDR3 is CASSIGGYITDTQYF. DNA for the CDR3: TGTGCCAGTAGTATAGGAGGGTACATCACAGATACGCAGTATTTT. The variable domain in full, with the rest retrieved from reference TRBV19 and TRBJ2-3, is DGGITQSPKYLFRKEGQNVTLSCEQNLNHDAMYWYRQDPGQGLRLIYYSQIVNDFQKGDIAEGYSVSREKKESFPLTVTSAQKNPTAFYLCASSIGGYITDTQYFGPGTRLTVL.

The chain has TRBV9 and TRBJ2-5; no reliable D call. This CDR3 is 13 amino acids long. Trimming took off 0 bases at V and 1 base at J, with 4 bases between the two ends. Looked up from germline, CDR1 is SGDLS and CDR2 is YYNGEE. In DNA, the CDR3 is TGTGCCAGCAGCGTAGGGCCCCAAGAGACCCAGTACTTC. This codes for CASSVGPQETQYF.

The CDR3 DNA reads as TGTGCCAGCAGCTTATTGACTGGACAGGCGCACTCTGGAAACACCATATATTTT. This translates into CASSLLTGQAHSGNTIYF. The chain couples TRBV7-2 to TRBJ1-3; 7 bases match TRBD1. The length of the CDR3 is 18 residues. The ends lost 2 bases at V and 0 bases at J; junction bases unmatched: 10. The V gene's germline CDR1 is SGHTA and CDR2 FQGNSA.

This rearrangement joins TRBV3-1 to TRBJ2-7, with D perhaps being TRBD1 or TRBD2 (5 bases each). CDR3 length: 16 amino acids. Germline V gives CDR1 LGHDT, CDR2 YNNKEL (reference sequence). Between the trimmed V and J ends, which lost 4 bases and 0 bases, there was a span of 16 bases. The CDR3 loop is CASSLNSPRGSYEQYF. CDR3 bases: TGTGCCAGCAGCCTAAACAGTCCGAGGGGCTCCTACGAGCAGTACTTC.

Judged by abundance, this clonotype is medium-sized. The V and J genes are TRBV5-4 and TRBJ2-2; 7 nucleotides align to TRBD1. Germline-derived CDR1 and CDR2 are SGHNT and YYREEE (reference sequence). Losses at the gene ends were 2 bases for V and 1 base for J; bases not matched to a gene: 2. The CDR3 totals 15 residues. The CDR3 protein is CASSFGTVNTGELFF. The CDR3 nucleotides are TGTGCCAGCAGCTTTGGGACAGTGAACACCGGGGAGCTGTTTTTT.

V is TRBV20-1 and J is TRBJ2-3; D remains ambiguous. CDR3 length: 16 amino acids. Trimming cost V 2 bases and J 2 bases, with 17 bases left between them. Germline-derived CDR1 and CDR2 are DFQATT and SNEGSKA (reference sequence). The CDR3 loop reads CSARTGPPFITDTQYF. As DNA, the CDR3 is TGCAGTGCTAGAACCGGGCCGCCTTTTATCACAGATACGCAGTATTTT.

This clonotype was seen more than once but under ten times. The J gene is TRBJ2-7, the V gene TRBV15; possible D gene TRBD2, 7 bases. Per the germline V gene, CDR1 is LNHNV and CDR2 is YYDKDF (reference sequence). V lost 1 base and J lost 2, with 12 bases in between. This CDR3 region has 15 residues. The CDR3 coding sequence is TGTGCCACCAGCAGAGCGGGGCGGGGGCCCTACGAGCAGTACTTC. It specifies CATSRAGRGPYEQYF.

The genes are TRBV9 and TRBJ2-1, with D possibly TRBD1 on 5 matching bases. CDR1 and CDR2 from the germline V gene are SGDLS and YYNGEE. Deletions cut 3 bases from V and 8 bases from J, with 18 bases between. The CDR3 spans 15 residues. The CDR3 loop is CASSETPQGFYEQFF. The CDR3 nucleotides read TGTGCCAGCAGCGAAACACCTCAGGGTTTCTATGAGCAGTTCTTC.

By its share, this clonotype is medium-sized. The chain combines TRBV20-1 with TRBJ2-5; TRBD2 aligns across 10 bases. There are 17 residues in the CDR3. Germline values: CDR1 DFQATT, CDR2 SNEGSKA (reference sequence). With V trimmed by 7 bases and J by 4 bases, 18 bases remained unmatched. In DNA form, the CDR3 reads TGCAGTGTCCTACTAACGTATAGCGGGGGGCTGCCAGAGACCCAGTACTTC. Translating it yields CSVLLTYSGGLPETQYF.

The CDR3, as DNA: TGCAGTGCTAGAGATGTAAGGGGGAACACTGAAGCTTTCTTT. This codes for CSARDVRGNTEAFF. This chain links TRBV20-1 with TRBJ1-1; a possible D gene is TRBD1 (5 bases). In germline, CDR1 is DFQATT, CDR2 SNEGSKA (reference sequence). V lost 0 bases and J lost 1, with 9 bases in between. The CDR3 contains 14 residues.

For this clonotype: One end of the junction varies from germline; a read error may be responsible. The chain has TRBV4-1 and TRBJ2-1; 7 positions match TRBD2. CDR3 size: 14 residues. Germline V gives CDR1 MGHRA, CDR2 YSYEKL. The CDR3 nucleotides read TGTGCCAGCAGCCAAGAGGGAGGGTACAATGAGCAGTTCTTC. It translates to CASSQEGGYNEQFF.

CDR3 sequence: CSGRDRGMYNEQFF. In DNA, the CDR3 is TGCAGCGGCCGAGACAGGGGGATGTACAATGAGCAGTTCTTC. V and J are TRBV29-1 and TRBJ2-1; 9 positions agree with TRBD1. Germline values: CDR1 SQVTM, CDR2 ANQGSEA. V lost 7 bases and J lost 4; bases outside the gene matches: 8. The CDR3 has 14 amino acids.

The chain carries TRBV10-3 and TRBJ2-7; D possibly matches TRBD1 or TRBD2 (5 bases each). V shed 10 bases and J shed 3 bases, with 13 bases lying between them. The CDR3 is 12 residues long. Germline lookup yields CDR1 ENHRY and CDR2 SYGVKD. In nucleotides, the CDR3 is TGTGCCACCCGGGACGCAGGCTACGAGCAGTACTTC. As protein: CATRDAGYEQYF.

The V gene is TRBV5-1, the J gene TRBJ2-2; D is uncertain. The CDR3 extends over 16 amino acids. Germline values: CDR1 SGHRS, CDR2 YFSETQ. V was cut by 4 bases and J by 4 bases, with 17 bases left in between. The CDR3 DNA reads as TGCGCCAGCAGCCCTGGCTTGGCCAGAGCCACCGGGGAGCTGTTTTTT. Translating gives CASSPGLARATGELFF. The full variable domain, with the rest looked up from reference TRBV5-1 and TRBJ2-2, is KAGVTQTPRYLIKTRGQQVTLSCSPISGHRSVSWYQQTPGQGLQFLFEYFSETQRNKGNFPGRFSGRQFSNSRSEMNVSTLELGDSALYLCASSPGLARATGELFFGEGSRLTVL.

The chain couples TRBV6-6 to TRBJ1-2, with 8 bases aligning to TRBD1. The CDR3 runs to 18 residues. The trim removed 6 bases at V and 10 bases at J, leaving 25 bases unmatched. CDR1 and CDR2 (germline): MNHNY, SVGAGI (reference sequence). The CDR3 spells CASRGFLDRGLPDKVYTF. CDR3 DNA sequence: TGTGCCAGCAGAGGCTTTTTAGACAGGGGACTTCCTGACAAGGTCTACACCTTC.

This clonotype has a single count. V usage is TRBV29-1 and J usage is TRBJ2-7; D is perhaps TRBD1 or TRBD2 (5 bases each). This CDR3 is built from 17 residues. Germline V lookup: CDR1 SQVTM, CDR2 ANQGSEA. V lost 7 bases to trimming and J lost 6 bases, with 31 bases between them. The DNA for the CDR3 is TGCAGCGCTCTCGATCCGGGGACGGGATTTTACGCTGGCGAGCAGTACTTC. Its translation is CSALDPGTGFYAGEQYF.

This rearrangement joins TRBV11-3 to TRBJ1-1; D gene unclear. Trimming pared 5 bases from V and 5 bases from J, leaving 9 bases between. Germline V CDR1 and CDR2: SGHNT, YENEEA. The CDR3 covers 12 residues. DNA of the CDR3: TGTGCCAGCAGCCAACACGGTACTGAAGCTTTCTTT. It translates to CASSQHGTEAFF.

The CDR3 DNA follows: TGCGCCAGCAGACAAGGACAGGGGCTATCACCCCTCCACTTT. Translating gives CASRQGQGLSPLHF. The chain recombines TRBV5-1 with TRBJ1-6, with TRBD1 matching 9 bases. V dropped 5 bases and J dropped 10; count of bases not matched to a gene: 7. The CDR3 runs 14 residues. From germline, CDR1 is SGHRS and CDR2 YFSETQ.